This is a list of T cell receptor beta chains from one sample in a study of radiotherapy plus CTLA-4 blockade in lung cancer. Sequencing was performed with immunoSEQ multiplex PCR; in TCRdb, only in-frame clones are kept and a portion is missing. The sample shows around 72,000 clones, around 80% of them seen only once. Specimen: peripheral blood, collected from a patient treated with radiotherapy plus ipilimumab. The receptors shown here come from a human donor with non-small cell lung cancer who had a complete response to radiotherapy plus ipilimumab. Each CDR3 is given with its conserved first and last residue. A D gene is named only where the DNA matches it firmly. Clone size is given for some rows only: seen once, a few or many times, or a class if the clone is expanded.

d_gene	v_gene	j_gene	abundance	CDR3aa	CDR3nt
TRBD2	TRBV30	TRBJ2-1	NA	CAWSVRGRPYNEQFF	TGTGCCTGGAGTGTACGCGGGAGGCCCTATAATGAGCAGTTCTTC
NA	TRBV7-9	TRBJ1-2	NA	CASSFGGASLDGYTF	TGTGCCAGCAGCTTCGGGGGGGCGTCGCTTGATGGCTACACCTTC
NA	TRBV5-6	TRBJ2-1	medium-sized	CASSLVTSSYNEQFF	TGTGCCAGCAGCTTGGTTACCTCCTCCTACAATGAGCAGTTCTTC
TRBD1	TRBV4-3	TRBJ1-1	NA	CASSQSSTGGTEAFF	TGCGCCAGCAGCCAGTCCTCGACAGGGGGCACTGAAGCTTTCTTT
TRBD1	TRBV5-1	TRBJ2-4	few	CASSLGQADKNIQYF	TGCGCCAGCAGCTTAGGACAGGCGGACAAAAACATTCAGTACTTC
NA	TRBV18	TRBJ2-1	NA	CASAANQNNEQFF	TGTGCCAGCGCAGCCAACCAGAACAATGAGCAGTTCTTC
NA	TRBV11-2	TRBJ2-1	NA	CASSLDPLFSGEQFF	TGTGCCAGCAGCTTAGACCCCCTCTTTTCTGGGGAGCAGTTCTTC
NA	TRBV11-3	TRBJ1-1	NA	CASRSRQGIRWDTEAFF	TGTGCCAGCAGGTCTCGGCAGGGAATAAGGTGGGACACTGAAGCTTTCTTT
NA	TRBV5-1	TRBJ1-4	NA	CASSLAEGWNEKLFF	TGCGCCAGCAGCTTGGCCGAAGGGTGGAATGAAAAACTGTTTTTT
TRBD2	TRBV9	TRBJ2-1	NA	CASSVALAGVEQFF	TGTGCCAGCAGCGTGGCACTAGCGGGAGTTGAGCAGTTCTTC
NA	TRBV6-5	TRBJ2-1	NA	CASSAAYNEQFF	TGTGCCAGCAGTGCAGCTTACAATGAGCAGTTCTTC
TRBD1	TRBV11-3	TRBJ2-3	NA	CASSSSRDRAGTDTQYF	TGTGCCAGCAGCTCCTCACGGGACAGGGCAGGAACGGATACGCAGTATTTT
NA	TRBV6-6	TRBJ1-5	NA	CASSYISGQSNQPQHF	TGTGCCAGCAGTTACATTTCGGGACAAAGCAATCAGCCCCAGCATTTT
TRBD1	TRBV18	TRBJ2-6	NA	CASSPRGQGASGANVLTF	TGTGCCAGCTCACCACGCGGACAGGGGGCGTCTGGGGCCAACGTCCTGACTTTC
TRBD2	TRBV10-3	TRBJ2-5	NA	CAITQSGGNQETQYF	TGTGCCATCACCCAGAGCGGGGGCAACCAAGAGACCCAGTACTTC
NA	TRBV7-2	TRBJ2-3	NA	CASSSDPGGGADTQYF	TGTGCCAGCAGCTCTGACCCGGGAGGGGGCGCAGATACGCAGTATTTT
NA	TRBV21-1	TRBJ2-3	NA	CASSYRPTSGRSTDTQYF	TGTGCCAGCAGCTATAGACCGACTAGCGGGCGAAGCACAGATACGCAGTATTTT
NA	TRBV30	TRBJ1-1	NA	CAWQRDLSAPEAFF	TGTGCCTGGCAAAGGGACCTTTCGGCCCCTGAAGCTTTCTTT
NA	TRBV7-9	TRBJ1-2	NA	CASSFPGRIKGYTF	TGTGCCAGCAGCTTTCCGGGACGCATAAAGGGCTACACCTTC
NA	TRBV7-9	TRBJ1-6	few	CASSLALSPLHF	TGTGCCAGCAGCTTAGCCCTTTCACCCCTCCACTTT
TRBD2	TRBV11-2	TRBJ2-3	NA	CASSLRAGGARKDTQYF	TGTGCCAGCAGCCTTAGAGCGGGAGGGGCCCGGAAAGATACGCAGTATTTT
NA	TRBV4-2	TRBJ1-5	NA	CASSQDGSGDQPQHF	TGTGCCAGCAGCCAAGATGGCTCAGGGGATCAGCCCCAGCATTTT
NA	TRBV27	TRBJ1-1	NA	CASSSFGGHLTEAFF	TGTGCCAGCAGTTCTTTCGGGGGACATCTCACTGAAGCTTTCTTT
NA	TRBV6-6	TRBJ2-7	NA	CASSGGPILLEQYF	TGTGCCAGCAGCGGGGGACCGATACTCCTCGAGCAGTACTTC
NA	TRBV18	TRBJ1-1	NA	CASSPQGSRNTEAFF	TGTGCCAGCTCACCTCAGGGTTCCCGGAACACTGAAGCTTTCTTT
NA	TRBV10-3	TRBJ1-3	NA	CAINLDDSGNTIYF	TGTGCCATCAACCTCGATGACTCTGGAAACACCATATATTTT
NA	TRBV20-1	TRBJ2-5	NA	CSARTQETQYF	TGCAGTGCTAGGACCCAAGAGACCCAGTACTTC
NA	TRBV4-1	TRBJ1-5	NA	CASSQEQGTTQPQHF	TGCGCCAGCAGCCAAGAGCAGGGGACTACTCAGCCCCAGCATTTT
TRBD2	TRBV30	TRBJ2-2	NA	CAWRGRSGSGTGELFF	TGTGCCTGGAGAGGCCGTAGCGGGAGCGGCACCGGGGAGCTGTTTTTT
TRBD2	TRBV11-2	TRBJ2-7	NA	CASSLERGGYEQYF	TGTGCCAGCAGCTTAGAACGGGGGGGCTACGAGCAGTACTTC
TRBD2	TRBV7-8	TRBJ2-3	NA	CASSYRGLAAADTQYF	TGTGCCAGCAGCTACCGGGGACTAGCGGCGGCAGATACGCAGTATTTT
TRBD1	TRBV16	TRBJ1-4	NA	CASSQSGTDSEKLFF	TGTGCCAGCAGCCAATCTGGGACAGATTCCGAAAAACTGTTTTTT
TRBD1	TRBV18	TRBJ1-6	NA	CASRQGQARLPLHF	TGTGCCAGCCGCCAAGGACAGGCTCGGTTACCCCTCCACTTT
NA	TRBV18	TRBJ1-1	NA	CASSPPVRATEAFF	TGTGCCAGCTCACCACCCGTCAGGGCCACTGAAGCTTTCTTT
NA	TRBV10-3	TRBJ2-3	medium-sized	CATKGPGAITDTQYF	TGTGCCACCAAAGGCCCGGGGGCCATCACAGATACGCAGTATTTT
TRBD1	TRBV7-6	TRBJ1-5	NA	CASSAGTGNQPQHF	TGTGCCAGCAGCGCTGGGACAGGTAATCAGCCCCAGCATTTT
TRBD1	TRBV9	TRBJ2-2	many	CASSGTGPGELFF	TGTGCCAGCAGCGGGACAGGACCCGGGGAGCTGTTTTTT
NA	TRBV7-9	TRBJ1-5	NA	CASSLSGGNQPQHF	TGTGCCAGCAGCTTATCGGGGGGAAATCAGCCCCAGCATTTT
NA	TRBV30	TRBJ1-2	NA	CAWSVLSSRARGYNNYGYTF	TGTGCCTGGAGTGTACTGAGCTCACGCGCCAGAGGATACAATAACTATGGCTACACCTTC
NA	TRBV7-9	TRBJ1-4	NA	CASSRGSSRGNEKLFF	TGTGCCAGCAGCCGGGGCTCCTCTCGAGGAAATGAAAAACTGTTTTTT
TRBD1	TRBV4-3	TRBJ1-2	NA	CASSQQGAYGYTF	TGCGCCAGCAGCCAACAGGGGGCCTATGGCTACACCTTC
NA	TRBV5-1	TRBJ1-3	NA	CASSLAGKSGSLTSGNTIYF	TGCGCCAGCAGCTTGGCCGGAAAGTCAGGTAGCCTGACTTCTGGAAACACCATATATTTT
NA	TRBV7-2	TRBJ2-2	NA	CASSIGAGTGELFF	TGTGCCAGCAGCATAGGGGCGGGAACCGGGGAGCTGTTTTTT